The clone carrying this TCR beta chain was counted between two and nine times. Its target is unknown. Just one base apart from a much larger clone, this may be a read error. Using a J-beta primer mix together with a sample-barcoded 5' primer, a second PCR was run for roughly 7 to 11 cycles. TCRdb called the 5' RACE reads again in MiXCR, with one record for every CDR3 protein. Of 630,000 or so distinct CDR3 sequences detected, 25% to 35% appear once; the ten largest clones hold approximately 15%. This entry comes from a study of blood T cells in healthy people across ages. At the level of the study: About one barcoded TCR beta cDNA was captured per two T cells. Findings and limits, study-wide: Per million T cells, TCR beta diversity dropped roughly linearly as age increased.

Individuals who donated were healthy Caucasians from Russia aged roughly 6 to 100. The amount of total RNA extracted per sample was at least 5.5 micrograms. J lost 10 bases, V lost 6 bases, and 8 bases had no gene match. The CDR3 is 13 residues long. From germline, CDR1 is MNHNS and CDR2 SASEGT. This receptor was obtained from a woman aged 80 or over in good health. The chain combines TRBV6-1 with TRBJ1-5; the match to TRBD1 covers 8 bases. What was sequenced was blood. The CDR3 DNA is TGTGCCAGCAGGGGGGGACAGGCGCGACCCCAGCATTTT. This codes for CASRGGQARPQHF.